This T cell receptor beta chain came from a study of cytomegalovirus exposure and HLA in healthy donors. Whole-study findings and limits: Cytomegalovirus-associated status was assigned to roughly 160 TCR beta chains. Most TCR sequences were seen very rarely across donors, but some public TCRs occurred in many. V- and J-gene trimming of TCR beta was linked (in a later analysis) to a missense DCLRE1C variant.

The CDR3 consists of 15 residues. From germline, CDR1 is SGDLS and CDR2 YYNGEE. V lost 1 base, J lost 6 bases, and 4 bases stayed unmatched. This clone has just a few counts. Its antigen is currently unknown. The PCR ran on 60 Vbeta and 13 Jbeta primers. Only in-frame clones appear in the TCRdb table, and some are missing; sequencing was by immunoSEQ multiplex PCR. The table lists about 160,000 clones, roughly four fifths of them singletons. The TCR was taken from a man aged 40-55 years in good health and CMV-seronegative. Sequencing was done on a sample of PBMCs. J is TRBJ2-2 and V is TRBV9, with 9 bases identical to TRBD1. The CDR3: CASSVKQGAAGELFF. CDR3 nucleotide sequence: TGTGCCAGCAGCGTAAAACAGGGGGCTGCCGGGGAGCTGTTTTTT.